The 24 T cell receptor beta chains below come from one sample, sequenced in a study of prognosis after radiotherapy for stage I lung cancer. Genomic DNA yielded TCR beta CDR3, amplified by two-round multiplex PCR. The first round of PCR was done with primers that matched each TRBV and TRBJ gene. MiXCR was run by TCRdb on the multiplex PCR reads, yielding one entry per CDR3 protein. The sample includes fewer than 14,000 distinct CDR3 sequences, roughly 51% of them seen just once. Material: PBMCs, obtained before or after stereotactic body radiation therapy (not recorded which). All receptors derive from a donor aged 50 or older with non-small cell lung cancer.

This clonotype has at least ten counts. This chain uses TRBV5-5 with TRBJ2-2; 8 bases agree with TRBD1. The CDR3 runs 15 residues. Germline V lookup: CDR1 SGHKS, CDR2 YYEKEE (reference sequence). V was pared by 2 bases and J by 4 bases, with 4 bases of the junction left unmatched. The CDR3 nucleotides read TGTGCCAGCAGCTTAGGACAGGGTTTCACCGGGGAGCTGTTTTTT. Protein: CASSLGQGFTGELFF.

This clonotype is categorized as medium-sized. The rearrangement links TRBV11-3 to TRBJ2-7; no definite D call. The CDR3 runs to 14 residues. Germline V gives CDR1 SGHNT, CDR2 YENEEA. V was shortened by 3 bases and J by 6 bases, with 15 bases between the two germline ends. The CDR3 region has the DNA TGTGCCAGCAGCTTGGGCGACTCCGGGCGCGAGCAGTACTTC. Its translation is CASSLGDSGREQYF. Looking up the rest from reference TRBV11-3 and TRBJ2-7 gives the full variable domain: EAGVVQSPRYKIIEKKQPVAFWCNPISGHNTLYWYLQNLGQGPELLIRYENEEAVDDSQLPKDRFSAERLKGVDSTLKIQPAELGDSAVYLCASSLGDSGREQYFGPGTRLTVT.

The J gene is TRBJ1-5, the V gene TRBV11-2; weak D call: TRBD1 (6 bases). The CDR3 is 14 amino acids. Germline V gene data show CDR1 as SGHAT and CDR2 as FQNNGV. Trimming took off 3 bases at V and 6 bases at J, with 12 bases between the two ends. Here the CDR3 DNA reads TGTGCCAGCAGCTTGTTGGGGGCGGGTCAGCCCCAGCATTTT. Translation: CASSLLGAGQPQHF. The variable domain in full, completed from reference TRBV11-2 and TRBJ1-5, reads EAGVAQSPRYKIIEKRQSVAFWCNPISGHATLYWYQQILGQGPKLLIQFQNNGVVDDSQLPKDRFSAERLKGVDSTLKIQPAKLEDSAVYLCASSLLGAGQPQHFGDGTRLSIL.

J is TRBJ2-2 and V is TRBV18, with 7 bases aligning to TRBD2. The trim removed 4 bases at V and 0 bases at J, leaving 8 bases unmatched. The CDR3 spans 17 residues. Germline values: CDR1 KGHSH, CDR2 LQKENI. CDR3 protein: CASSLISGLTNTGELFF. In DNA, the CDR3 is TGTGCCAGCTCACTTATTAGCGGGCTTACGAACACCGGGGAGCTGTTTTTT.

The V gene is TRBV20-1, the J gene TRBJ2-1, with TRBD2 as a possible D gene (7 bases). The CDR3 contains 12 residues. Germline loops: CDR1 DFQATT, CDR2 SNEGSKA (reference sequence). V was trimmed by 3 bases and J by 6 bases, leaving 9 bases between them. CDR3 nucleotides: TGCAGTGCTAGTAGGGGGGGCAATGAGCAGTTCTTC. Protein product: CSASRGGNEQFF.

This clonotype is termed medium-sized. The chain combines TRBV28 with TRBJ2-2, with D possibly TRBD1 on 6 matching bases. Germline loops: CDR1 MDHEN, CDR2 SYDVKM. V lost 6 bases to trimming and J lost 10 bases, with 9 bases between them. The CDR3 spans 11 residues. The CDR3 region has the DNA TGTGCCAGCAGGGGGGCGGTGGAGCTGTTTTTT. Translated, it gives CASRGAVELFF.

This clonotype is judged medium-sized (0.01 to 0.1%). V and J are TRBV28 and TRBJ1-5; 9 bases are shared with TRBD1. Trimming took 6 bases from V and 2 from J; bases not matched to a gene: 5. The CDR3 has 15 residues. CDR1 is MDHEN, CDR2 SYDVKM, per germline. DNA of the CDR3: TGTGCCAGCAGAGGACAGGGGACTGGCAATCAGCCCCAGCATTTT. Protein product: CASRGQGTGNQPQHF. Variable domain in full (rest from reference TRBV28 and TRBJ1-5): DVKVTQSSRYLVKRTGEKVFLECVQDMDHENMFWYRQDPGLGLRLIYFSYDVKMKEKGDIPEGYSVSREKKERFSLILESASTNQTSMYLCASRGQGTGNQPQHFGDGTRLSIL.

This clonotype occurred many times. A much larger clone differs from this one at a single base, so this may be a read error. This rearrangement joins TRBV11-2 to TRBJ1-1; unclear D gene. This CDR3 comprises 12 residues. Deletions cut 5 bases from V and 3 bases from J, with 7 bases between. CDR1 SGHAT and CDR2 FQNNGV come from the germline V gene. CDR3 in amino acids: CASSQRYTEAFF. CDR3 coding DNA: TGTGCCAGCAGCCAACGGTACACTGAAGCTTTCTTT.

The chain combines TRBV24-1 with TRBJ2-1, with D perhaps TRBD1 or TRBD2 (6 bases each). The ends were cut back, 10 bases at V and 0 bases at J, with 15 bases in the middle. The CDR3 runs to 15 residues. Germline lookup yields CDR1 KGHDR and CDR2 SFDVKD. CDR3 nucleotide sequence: TGTGCCACAACCGGGGGCGCAGGCTCCTACAATGAGCAGTTCTTC. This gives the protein CATTGGAGSYNEQFF.

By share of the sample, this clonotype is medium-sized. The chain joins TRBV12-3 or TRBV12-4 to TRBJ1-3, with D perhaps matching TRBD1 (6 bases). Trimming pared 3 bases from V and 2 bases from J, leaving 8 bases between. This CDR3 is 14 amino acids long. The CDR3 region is CASSFGQTGNTIYF. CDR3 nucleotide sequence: TGTGCCAGCAGTTTTGGACAGACTGGAAACACCATATATTTT.

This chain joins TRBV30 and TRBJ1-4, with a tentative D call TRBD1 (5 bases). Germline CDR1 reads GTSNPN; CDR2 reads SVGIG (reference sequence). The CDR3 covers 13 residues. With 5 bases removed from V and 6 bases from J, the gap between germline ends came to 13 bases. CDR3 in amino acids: CAWAGGGYEKLFF. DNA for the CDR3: TGTGCCTGGGCCGGCGGGGGATATGAAAAACTGTTTTTT.

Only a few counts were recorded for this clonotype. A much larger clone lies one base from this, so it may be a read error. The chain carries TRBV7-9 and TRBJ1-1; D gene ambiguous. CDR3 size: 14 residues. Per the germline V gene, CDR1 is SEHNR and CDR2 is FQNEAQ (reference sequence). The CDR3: CVSSLGDGNTEAFF. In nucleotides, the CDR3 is TGTGTCAGCAGCTTGGGTGACGGAAACACTGAAGCTTTCTTT.

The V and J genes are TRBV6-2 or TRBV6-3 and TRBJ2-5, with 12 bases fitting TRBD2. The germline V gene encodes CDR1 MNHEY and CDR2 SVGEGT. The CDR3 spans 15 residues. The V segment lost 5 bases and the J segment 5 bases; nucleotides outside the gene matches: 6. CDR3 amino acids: CASSLTLAGGETQYF. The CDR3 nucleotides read TGTGCCAGCAGTCTCACGCTAGCGGGAGGGGAGACCCAGTACTTC.

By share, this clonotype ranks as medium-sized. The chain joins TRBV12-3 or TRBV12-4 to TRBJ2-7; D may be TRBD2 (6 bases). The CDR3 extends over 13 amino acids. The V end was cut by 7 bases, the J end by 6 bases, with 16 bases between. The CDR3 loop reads CASTTLRGGEQYF. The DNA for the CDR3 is TGTGCCAGCACCACACTTAGGGGAGGCGAGCAGTACTTC.

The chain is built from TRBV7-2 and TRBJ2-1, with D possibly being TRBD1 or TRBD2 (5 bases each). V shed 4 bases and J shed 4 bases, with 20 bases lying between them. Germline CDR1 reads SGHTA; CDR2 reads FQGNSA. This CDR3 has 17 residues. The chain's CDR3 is CASSSPLGVGAYNEQFF. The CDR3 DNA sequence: TGTGCCAGCAGCTCCCCTTTGGGGGTAGGGGCTTACAATGAGCAGTTCTTC. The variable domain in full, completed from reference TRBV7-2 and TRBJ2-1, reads GAGVSQSPSNKVTEKGKDVELRCDPISGHTALYWYRQSLGQGLEFLIYFQGNSAPDKSGLPSDRFSAERTGGSVSTLTIQRTQQEDSAVYLCASSSPLGVGAYNEQFFGPGTRLTVL.

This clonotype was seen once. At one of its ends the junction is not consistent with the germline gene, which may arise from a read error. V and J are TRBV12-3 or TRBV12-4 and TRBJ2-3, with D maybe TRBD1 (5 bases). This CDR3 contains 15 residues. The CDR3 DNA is TGTGCCAGCAGTTACCATGGGGCCTCCACAGGTACGCAGTATTTT. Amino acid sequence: CASSYHGASTGTQYF.

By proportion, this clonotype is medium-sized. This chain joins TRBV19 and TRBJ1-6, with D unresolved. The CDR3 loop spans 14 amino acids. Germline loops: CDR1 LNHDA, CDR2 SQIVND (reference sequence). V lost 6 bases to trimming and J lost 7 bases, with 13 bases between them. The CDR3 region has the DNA TGTGCCAGTAGAAGCCGGGCTCTAAATTCACCCCTCCACTTT. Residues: CASRSRALNSPLHF. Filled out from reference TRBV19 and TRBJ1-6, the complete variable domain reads DGGITQSPKYLFRKEGQNVTLSCEQNLNHDAMYWYRQDPGQGLRLIYYSQIVNDFQKGDIAEGYSVSREKKESFPLTVTSAQKNPTAFYLCASRSRALNSPLHFGNGTRLTVT.

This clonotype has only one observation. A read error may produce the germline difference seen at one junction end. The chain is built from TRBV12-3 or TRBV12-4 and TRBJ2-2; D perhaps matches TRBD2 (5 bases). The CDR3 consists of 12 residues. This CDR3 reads CATSPNTGDLFF. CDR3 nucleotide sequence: TGTGCCACCAGTCCTAACACCGGGGATCTGTTTTTT.

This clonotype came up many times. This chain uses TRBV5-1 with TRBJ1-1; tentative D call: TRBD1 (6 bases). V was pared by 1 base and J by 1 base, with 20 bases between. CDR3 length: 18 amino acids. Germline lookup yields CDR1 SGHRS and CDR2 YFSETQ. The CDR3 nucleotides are TGCGCCAGCAGCTTGAGGGGGGGGGGGGGCGAAAAGAACACTGAAGCTTTCTTT. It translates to CASSLRGGGGEKNTEAFF.

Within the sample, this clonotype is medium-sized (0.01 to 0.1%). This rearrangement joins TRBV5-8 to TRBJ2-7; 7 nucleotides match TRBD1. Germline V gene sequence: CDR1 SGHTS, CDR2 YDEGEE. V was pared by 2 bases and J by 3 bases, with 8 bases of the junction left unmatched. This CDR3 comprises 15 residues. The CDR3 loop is CASSLGTVLDYEQYF. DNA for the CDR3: TGTGCCAGCAGCTTAGGGACAGTCTTAGACTACGAGCAGTACTTC.

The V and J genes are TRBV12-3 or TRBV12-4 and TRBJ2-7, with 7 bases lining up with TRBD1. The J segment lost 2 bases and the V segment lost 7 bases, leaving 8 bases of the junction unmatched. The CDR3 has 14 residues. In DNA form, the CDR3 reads TGTGCCAGCACCATCTCAGGGGGTCCCTACGAGCAGTACTTC. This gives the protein CASTISGGPYEQYF.

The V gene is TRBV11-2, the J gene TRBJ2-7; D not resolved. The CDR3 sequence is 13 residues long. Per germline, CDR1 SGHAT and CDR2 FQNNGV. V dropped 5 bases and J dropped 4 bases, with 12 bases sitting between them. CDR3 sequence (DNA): TGTGCCAGCAGCCAAACCACCCTGTACGAGCAGTACTTC. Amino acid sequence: CASSQTTLYEQYF.

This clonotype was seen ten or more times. CDR3 protein: CASSQDGWGGVTEAFF. DNA of the CDR3: TGCGCCAGCAGCCAAGATGGGTGGGGGGGAGTCACTGAAGCTTTCTTT. The chain employs TRBV4-3 and TRBJ1-1, with D perhaps matching TRBD1 (5 bases). The CDR3 extends over 16 amino acids. Between the trimmed V and J ends, which lost 0 bases and 4 bases, there was a span of 15 bases. CDR1 is LGHNA and CDR2 is YSLEER in the germline V gene.

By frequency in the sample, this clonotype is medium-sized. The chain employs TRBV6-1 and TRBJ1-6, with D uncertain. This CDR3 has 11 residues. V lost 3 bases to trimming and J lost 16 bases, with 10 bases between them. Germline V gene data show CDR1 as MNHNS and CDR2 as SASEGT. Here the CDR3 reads CASSEEGPLHF. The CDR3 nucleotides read TGTGCCAGCAGTGAGGAAGGTCCTCTCCACTTT.